This T cell receptor beta chain was recovered during a study of T cell responses to AZD1222 COVID-19 vaccine. Produced via immunoSEQ multiplex PCR; TCRdb's table is partial and in-frame only. The table shows 60,000 to 95,000 clones, with around 87% occurring only once. This clone appeared a single time. This clonotype originated in an adult who received the AZD1222 COVID-19 vaccine. Sequenced here: peripheral blood, sampled 28 days after the second AZD1222 dose.

The CDR3 DNA follows: TGTGCCTGGACCCAGGGGGATAGTGAGACCTTC. Translation gives CAWTQGDSETF. The rearrangement links TRBV30 to TRBJ1-2, with 7 bases aligning to TRBD1. Germline trimming cut 4 bases from V and 14 bases from J; bases unmatched to any gene: 10. CDR1 and CDR2 from the germline V gene are GTSNPN and SVGIG (reference sequence). The CDR3 covers 11 residues.